Presented here are 20 T cell receptor beta chains from one specimen sequenced in a study of beta chain features in type 1 diabetes. Expressed TCRB transcripts were sequenced, since all the RNA that had been isolated was reverse transcribed. Only in-frame clones appear in the TCRdb table, and some are missing; sequencing was by immunoSEQ multiplex PCR. The table includes some 240,000 clones, 11% detected once. Specimen: central memory CD4+ T cells from blood. These receptors were collected from a man aged 18 to 29 in good health.

This clone has a count of ten or more. The V and J genes are TRBV30 and TRBJ1-3, with D maybe TRBD1 (5 bases). V shed 4 bases and J shed 4 bases, with 23 bases lying between them. The length of the CDR3 is 17 residues. CDR1 and CDR2 (germline): GTSNPN, SVGIG (reference sequence). CDR3 sequence: CAWTRTFGTGGGNTIYF. The CDR3 DNA reads TGTGCCTGGACTAGAACTTTTGGGACCGGAGGAGGAAACACCATATATTTT.

This clone was counted between two and nine times. J is TRBJ2-7 and V is TRBV7-2; 11 nucleotides align to TRBD2. Germline lookup yields CDR1 SGHTA and CDR2 FQGNSA. Trimming cost V 5 bases and J 0 bases; bases outside gene matches: 6. The CDR3 length is 16 residues. The CDR3: CASSRRLAGSSYEQYF. For the CDR3, the DNA is TGTGCCAGCAGCCGAAGACTAGCGGGGAGCTCCTACGAGCAGTACTTC.

This clone has a handful of counts. The chain links TRBV20-1 to TRBJ2-7; no firm D call. From germline, CDR1 is DFQATT and CDR2 SNEGSKA (reference sequence). Trimming took 3 bases from V and 6 from J, leaving 6 bases between them. The length of the CDR3 is 10 residues. CDR3 sequence: CSASTAEQYF. The CDR3 DNA reads as TGCAGTGCTAGCACTGCCGAGCAGTACTTC.

The rearrangement uses TRBV10-3 and TRBJ1-1; perhaps TRBD1 as D (5 bases). V shed 11 bases and J shed 2 bases, with 15 bases lying between them. The germline V gene encodes CDR1 ENHRY and CDR2 SYGVKD. The CDR3 has 13 amino acids. CDR3 DNA sequence: TGTGCCTGCGGGGCAGAATTTAACACTGAAGCTTTCTTT. Protein: CACGAEFNTEAFF.

This clone has only a few counts. Other nucleotide sequences from this sample produce the same CDR3. The rearrangement joins TRBV7-2 to TRBJ2-3; D assignment may be TRBD1 or TRBD2 (5 bases each). In germline, CDR1 is SGHTA, CDR2 FQGNSA. The V and J ends lost 3 bases and 6 bases respectively, with 10 bases between them. The CDR3 covers 13 residues. CDR3 DNA sequence: TGTGCCAGCAGCTTCCGAGAGGGGGATACGCAGTATTTT. Protein sequence: CASSFREGDTQYF. The full variable domain, completed using reference TRBV7-2 and TRBJ2-3, is GAGVSQSPSNKVTEKGKDVELRCDPISGHTALYWYRQSLGQGLEFLIYFQGNSAPDKSGLPSDRFSAERTGGSVSTLTIQRTQQEDSAVYLCASSFREGDTQYFGPGTRLTVL.

Remarks on this clone: Other DNA sequences in the sample encode the same CDR3. This chain connects TRBV5-4 to TRBJ2-7; D might be TRBD2 (5 bases). Germline V gives CDR1 SGHNT, CDR2 YYREEE (reference sequence). The CDR3 has 12 amino acids. Trimming took off 2 bases at V and 3 bases at J, with 6 bases between the two ends. CDR3 sequence reads: CASSLDYYEQYF. The CDR3 region has the DNA TGTGCCAGCAGCTTAGACTACTACGAGCAGTACTTC.

Only a few counts were recorded for this clone. The gene calls are TRBV5-1 and TRBJ2-7; D unresolved. The CDR3 length is 14 residues. Germline V gene lookup returns CDR1 SGHRS and CDR2 YFSETQ. Deletions cut 0 bases from V and 3 bases from J, with 10 bases between. The CDR3 sequence: CASSLGPTDYEQYF. As DNA, the CDR3 is TGCGCCAGCAGCTTGGGCCCGACGGACTACGAGCAGTACTTC.

This rearrangement joins TRBV29-1 to TRBJ2-3; 9 bases line up with TRBD2. Germline-derived CDR1 and CDR2 are SQVTM and ANQGSEA. CDR3 length: 15 residues. J was trimmed by 3 bases and V by 7 bases; bases with no gene match: 11. The CDR3 region is CSGATTSGRTDTQYF. The CDR3 coding sequence is TGCAGCGGCGCGACCACTAGCGGGCGGACAGATACGCAGTATTTT.

This rearrangement joins TRBV9 to TRBJ2-1, with D perhaps TRBD1 or TRBD2 (5 bases each). The CDR3 sequence is 16 residues long. Germline CDR1 and CDR2: SGDLS and YYNGEE. Trimming shortened V by 4 bases and J by 4 bases, and 18 bases separated the two germline ends. The CDR3 here is CASSPFLGGEYNEQFF. The CDR3 DNA reads as TGTGCCAGCAGCCCCTTCCTTGGGGGAGAGTACAATGAGCAGTTCTTC.

This clone was seen only a few times. This chain links TRBV30 with TRBJ2-5; 7 nucleotides match TRBD1. The CDR3 runs 14 residues. Germline CDR1 GTSNPN, CDR2 SVGIG (reference sequence). J was trimmed by 5 bases and V by 0 bases; bases with no gene match: 6. The DNA for the CDR3 is TGTGCCTGGAGTGTACACAGGGGTCGGGAGACCCAGTACTTC. Translation gives CAWSVHRGRETQYF.

The J gene is TRBJ2-1, the V gene TRBV9; 7 nucleotides align to TRBD2. Germline CDR1 and CDR2: SGDLS and YYNGEE. The CDR3 sequence is 16 residues long. J was trimmed by 0 bases and V by 2 bases; bases with no gene match: 5. The CDR3 protein is CASSVIAGRSYNEQFF. The CDR3 bases are TGTGCCAGCAGCGTTATAGCGGGCCGCTCCTACAATGAGCAGTTCTTC.

The rearrangement uses TRBV6-1 and TRBJ2-5; possibly TRBD1 for D (6 bases). V gave up 7 bases and J gave up 10 bases, with 19 bases separating them. This CDR3 comprises 13 residues. CDR1 and CDR2 (germline): MNHNS, SASEGT. The CDR3 DNA is TGTGCCAGCATGGGGGACCGAGGGGGAATCCAGTACTTC. Its protein is CASMGDRGGIQYF.

The chain combines TRBV11-3 with TRBJ2-3, with D possibly being TRBD1 (5 bases). Germline loops: CDR1 SGHNT, CDR2 YENEEA. Trimming took off 2 bases at V and 0 bases at J, with 6 bases between the two ends. The CDR3 totals 14 residues. The DNA for the CDR3 is TGTGCCAGCAGCTTAAGGGGAAGCACAGATACGCAGTATTTT. Amino acid sequence: CASSLRGSTDTQYF.

This clone was counted between two and nine times. The chain is built from TRBV7-8 and TRBJ2-7, with D perhaps given as TRBD1 or TRBD2 (5 bases each). Germline lookup yields CDR1 SGHVS and CDR2 FQNEAQ. With 0 bases removed from V and 7 bases from J, the gap between germline ends came to 13 bases. The length of the CDR3 is 14 residues. The CDR3 nucleotides are TGTGCCAGCAGCTTAGCTACCAGGGAGAAGGAGCAGTACTTC. This sequence encodes CASSLATREKEQYF.

V gene TRBV5-6 combines with J gene TRBJ2-7; 12 nucleotides agree with TRBD2. Germline-derived CDR1 and CDR2 are SGHDT and YYEEEE. This CDR3 has 16 amino acids. After removal of 5 bases from V and 6 bases from J, the junction contained 12 bases not matched to a gene. DNA of the CDR3: TGTGCCAGCAGGTCCGACCTGACTAGCGGGAGCATCGAGCAGTACTTC. As protein: CASRSDLTSGSIEQYF.

The rearrangement joins TRBV7-8 to TRBJ2-1, with 8 bases matching TRBD2. Per the germline V gene, CDR1 is SGHVS and CDR2 is FQNEAQ. The CDR3 spans 14 residues. Trimming took 1 base from V and 6 from J; bases not matched to a gene: 2. CDR3 bases: TGTGCCAGCAGCTTAGGACTAGCGCCCAATGAGCAGTTCTTC. Translating it yields CASSLGLAPNEQFF. The full variable domain, with the rest looked up from reference TRBV7-8 and TRBJ2-1, is GAGVSQSPRYKVAKRGQDVALRCDPISGHVSLFWYQQALGQGPEFLTYFQNEAQLDKSGLPSDRFFAERPEGSVSTLKIQRTQQEDSAVYLCASSLGLAPNEQFFGPGTRLTVL.

The chain couples TRBV7-7 to TRBJ2-2; TRBD2 aligns across 10 bases. The CDR3 sequence is 14 residues long. CDR1 is SSHAT, CDR2 FNYEAQ, per germline (reference sequence). V lost 5 bases to trimming and J lost 5 bases; unmatched junction nucleotides: 2. CDR3 protein: CASSPLAGTGELFF. The DNA for the CDR3 is TGTGCCAGCAGCCCACTAGCGGGAACCGGGGAGCTGTTTTTT. The full variable domain, rest sourced from reference TRBV7-7 and TRBJ2-2, is GAGVSQSPRYKVTKRGQDVTLRCDPISSHATLYWYQQALGQGPEFLTYFNYEAQPDKSGLPSDRFSAERPEGSISTLTIQRTEQRDSAMYRCASSPLAGTGELFFGEGSRLTVL.

This clone was found many times. This sequence joins TRBV7-9 and TRBJ2-5; 13 bases line up with TRBD2. The germline V gene encodes CDR1 SEHNR and CDR2 FQNEAQ (reference sequence). The CDR3 spans 15 residues. The J segment lost 5 bases and the V segment lost 5 bases, leaving 5 bases of the junction unmatched. As DNA, the CDR3 is TGTGCCAGCAGCCGGACTAGCGGGAGACTCGAGACCCAGTACTTC. Encoded protein: CASSRTSGRLETQYF.

This clone was recorded a few times. This chain uses TRBV14 with TRBJ1-2; D unresolved. CDR1 is SGHDN and CDR2 is FVKESK in the germline V gene. Trimming pared 0 bases from V and 6 bases from J, leaving 14 bases between. CDR3 length: 15 amino acids. This CDR3 reads CASSQEGGRIHGYTF. The DNA for the CDR3 is TGTGCCAGCAGCCAAGAAGGTGGGAGAATACATGGCTACACCTTC.

This clone was counted a few times. The chain combines TRBV28 with TRBJ2-1; no clear D. This CDR3 region has 8 residues. The germline CDR1 and CDR2 sequences are MDHEN and SYDVKM. The chain's CDR3 is CAINEQFF. The CDR3 coding sequence is TGTGCGATCAATGAGCAGTTCTTC.